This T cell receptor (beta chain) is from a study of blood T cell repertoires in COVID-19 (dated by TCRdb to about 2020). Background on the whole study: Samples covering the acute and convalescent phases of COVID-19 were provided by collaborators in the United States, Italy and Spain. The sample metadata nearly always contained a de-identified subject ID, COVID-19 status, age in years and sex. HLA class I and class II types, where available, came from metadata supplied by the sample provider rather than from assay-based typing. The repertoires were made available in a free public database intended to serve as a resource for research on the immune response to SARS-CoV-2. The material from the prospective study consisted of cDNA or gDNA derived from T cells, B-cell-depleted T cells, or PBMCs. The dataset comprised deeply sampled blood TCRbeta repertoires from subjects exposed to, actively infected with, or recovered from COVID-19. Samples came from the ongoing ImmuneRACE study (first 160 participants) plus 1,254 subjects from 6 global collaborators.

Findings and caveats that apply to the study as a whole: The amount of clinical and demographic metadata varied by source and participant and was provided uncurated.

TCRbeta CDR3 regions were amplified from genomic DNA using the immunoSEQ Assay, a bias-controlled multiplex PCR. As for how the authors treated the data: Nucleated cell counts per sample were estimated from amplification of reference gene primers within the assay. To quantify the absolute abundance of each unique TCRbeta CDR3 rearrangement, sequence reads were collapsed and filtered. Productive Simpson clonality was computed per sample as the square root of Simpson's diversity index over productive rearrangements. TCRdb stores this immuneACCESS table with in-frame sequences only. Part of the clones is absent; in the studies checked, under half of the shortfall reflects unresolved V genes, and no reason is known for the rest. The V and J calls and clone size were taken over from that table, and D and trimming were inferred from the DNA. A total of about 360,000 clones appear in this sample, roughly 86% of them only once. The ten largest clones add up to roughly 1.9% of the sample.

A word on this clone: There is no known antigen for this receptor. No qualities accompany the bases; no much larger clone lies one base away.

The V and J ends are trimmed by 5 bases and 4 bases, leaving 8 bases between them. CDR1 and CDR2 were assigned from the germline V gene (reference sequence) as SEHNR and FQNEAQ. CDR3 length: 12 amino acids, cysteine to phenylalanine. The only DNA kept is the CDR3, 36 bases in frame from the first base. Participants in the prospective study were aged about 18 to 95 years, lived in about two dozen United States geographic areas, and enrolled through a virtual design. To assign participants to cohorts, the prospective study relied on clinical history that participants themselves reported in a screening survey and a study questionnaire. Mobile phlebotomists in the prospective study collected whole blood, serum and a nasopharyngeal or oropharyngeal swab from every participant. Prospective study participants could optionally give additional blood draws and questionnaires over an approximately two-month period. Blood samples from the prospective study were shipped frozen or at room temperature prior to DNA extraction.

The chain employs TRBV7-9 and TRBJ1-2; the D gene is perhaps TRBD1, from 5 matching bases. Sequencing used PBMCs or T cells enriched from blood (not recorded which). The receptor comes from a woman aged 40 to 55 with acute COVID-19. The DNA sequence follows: TGTGCCAGCAGCCTGGACATCTATGGCTACACCTTC. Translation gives CASSLDIYGYTF.